This T cell receptor (beta chain) derives from a study of OX40 agonist ivuxolimab in advanced cancers. Study details: Patients were given ivuxolimab, an antibody that agonizes OX40 (CD134). Partial responses, seen in three patients, involved one hepatocellular carcinoma and two cutaneous melanomas. Dosing consisted of intravenous ivuxolimab at 0.01 to 10 mg/kg every 2 weeks. Earlier treatment with anti-PD-1, anti-PD-L1 or anti-CTLA-4 was permitted, and about 40% had received some.

Sequenced by immunoSEQ multiplex PCR; TCRdb stores in-frame clones only, minus some. This table holds about 15,000 clones, about 80% found once. Per the germline V gene, CDR1 is ENHRY and CDR2 is SYGVKD. Trimming removed 3 bases at V and 2 bases at J, with 2 bases between. The CDR3 sequence is 11 residues long. Sequencing was performed on CD4+ or CD8+ T cells sorted from blood, taken in a trial of the OX40 agonist ivuxolimab. The rearrangement joins TRBV10-3 to TRBJ2-7; unclear D gene. The source of this sequence is an adult with an advanced solid tumor such as melanoma, head and neck, liver or kidney cancer. For the CDR3, the DNA is TGTGCCATCAGTGACGCCTACGAGCAGTACTTC. Translating it yields CAISDAYEQYF.